This T cell receptor (beta chain) is from a study of somatic mutations in cytotoxic T cells in rheumatoid arthritis. Study at large: Patients had approximately 30 ml EDTA blood drawn right after diagnosis, before any treatment.

Libraries were prepared by immunoSEQ multiplex PCR; TCRdb keeps only in-frame clonotypes and omits some of them. Of approximately 20,000 clones in the sample, 85% were seen once. To note about this clone: As yet, its antigen is unknown.

Study conclusions and caveats: Which antigens the expanded CD8+ clones targeted was unknown. Age was associated with higher CD8+ clonality in rheumatoid arthritis patients, not in healthy controls.

The TCR was taken from a woman in her thirties or forties with rheumatoid arthritis. Sequencing input: CD8+ T cells sorted from blood.

The CDR3: CASSWTSGANEQFF. CDR3 bases: TGTGCCAGTAGCTGGACTAGCGGGGCAAATGAGCAGTTCTTC. The gene calls are TRBV19 and TRBJ2-1, with TRBD2 matching over 12 bases. Trimming cost V 6 bases and J 7 bases; bases outside gene matches: 4. Germline V gene lookup returns CDR1 LNHDA and CDR2 SQIVND (reference sequence). The length of the CDR3 is 14 residues.